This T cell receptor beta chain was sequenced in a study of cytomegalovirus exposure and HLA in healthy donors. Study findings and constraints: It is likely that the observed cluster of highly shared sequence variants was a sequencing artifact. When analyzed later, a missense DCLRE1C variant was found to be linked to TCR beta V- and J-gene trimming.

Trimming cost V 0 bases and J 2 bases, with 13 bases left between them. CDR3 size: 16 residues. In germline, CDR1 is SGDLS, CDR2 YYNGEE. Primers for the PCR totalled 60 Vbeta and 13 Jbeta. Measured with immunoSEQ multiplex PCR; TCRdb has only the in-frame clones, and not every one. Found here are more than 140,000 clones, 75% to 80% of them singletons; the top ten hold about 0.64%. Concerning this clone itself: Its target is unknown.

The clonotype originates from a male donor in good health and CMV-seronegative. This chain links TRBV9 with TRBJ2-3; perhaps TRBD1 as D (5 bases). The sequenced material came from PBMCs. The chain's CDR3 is CASSVGGASLTDTQYF. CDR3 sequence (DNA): TGTGCCAGCAGCGTAGGTGGGGCTAGTCTCACAGATACGCAGTATTTT.